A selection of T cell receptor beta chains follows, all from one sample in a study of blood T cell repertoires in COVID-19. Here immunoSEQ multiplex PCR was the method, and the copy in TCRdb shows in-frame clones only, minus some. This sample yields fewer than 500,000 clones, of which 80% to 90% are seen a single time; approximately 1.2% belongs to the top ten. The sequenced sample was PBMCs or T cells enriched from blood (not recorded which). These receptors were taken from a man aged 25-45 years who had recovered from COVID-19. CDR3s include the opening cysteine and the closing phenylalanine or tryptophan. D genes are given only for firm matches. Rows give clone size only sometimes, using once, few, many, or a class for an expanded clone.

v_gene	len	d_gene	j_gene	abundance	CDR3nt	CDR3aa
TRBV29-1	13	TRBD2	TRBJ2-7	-	TGCAGCGTTGGGGAAGCGGGAGAGTTAGAGCAGTACTTC	CSVGEAGELEQYF
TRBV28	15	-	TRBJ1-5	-	TGTGCCACGTACGAGGGATCCTGGGGCAATCAGCCCCAGCATTTT	CATYEGSWGNQPQHF
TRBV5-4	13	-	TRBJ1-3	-	TGTGCCAGCAGCTTGACAGGGGGAAACACCATATATTTT	CASSLTGGNTIYF
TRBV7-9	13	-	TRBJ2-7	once	TGTGCCAGCAGCCTCCCGGTGACTTACGAGCAGTACTTC	CASSLPVTYEQYF
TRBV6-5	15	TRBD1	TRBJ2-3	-	TGTGCCAGCAAAGTCGGGACAGGTGTAACAGATACGCAGTATTTT	CASKVGTGVTDTQYF
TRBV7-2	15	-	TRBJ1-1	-	TGTGCCAGCAGCTACACAGGGTCCCCAAACACTGAAGCTTTCTTT	CASSYTGSPNTEAFF
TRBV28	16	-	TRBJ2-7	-	TGTGCCAGCAGTTTCCGGGGGAAGTTCGGATATTACGAGCAGTACTTC	CASSFRGKFGYYEQYF
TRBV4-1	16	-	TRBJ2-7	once	TGCGCCAGCAGCCAAGCCCAACAGGGAATTCATTACGAGCAGTACTTC	CASSQAQQGIHYEQYF
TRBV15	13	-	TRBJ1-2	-	TGTGCCACCAGCAGAGATGGGCGGGCTGGCTACACCTTC	CATSRDGRAGYTF
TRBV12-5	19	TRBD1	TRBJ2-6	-	TGTGCTAGTGGTGAATCCTCCGGACAGGTGTTCTCTGGGGCCAACGTCCTGACTTTC	CASGESSGQVFSGANVLTF
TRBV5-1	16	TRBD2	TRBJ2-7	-	TGCGCCAGCAGCTGGGGGTCGGGTAGCGGGAGATACGAGCAGTACTTC	CASSWGSGSGRYEQYF
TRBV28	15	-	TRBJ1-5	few	TGTGCCAGCAGTCAGCGGGCTGTTGGCAATCAGCCCCAGCATTTT	CASSQRAVGNQPQHF
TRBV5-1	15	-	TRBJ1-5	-	TGCGCCAGCAGCTTGGACAGTAATAGCAATCAGCCCCAGCATTTT	CASSLDSNSNQPQHF
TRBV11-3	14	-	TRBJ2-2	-	TGTGCCAGCAGCGCACAGGGAAACACCGGGGAGCTGTTTTTT	CASSAQGNTGELFF
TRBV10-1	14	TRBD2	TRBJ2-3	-	TGCGCCAGCAGAAGCGGGGTTAGCACAGATACGCAGTATTTT	CASRSGVSTDTQYF
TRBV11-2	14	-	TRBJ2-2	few	TGTGCCAGCAGCTCGTACTTGGTCTCTGGGGAGCTGTTTTTT	CASSSYLVSGELFF
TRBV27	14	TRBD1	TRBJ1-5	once	TGTGCCAGCACCACTACAGGGGGAAATCAGCCCCAGCATTTT	CASTTTGGNQPQHF
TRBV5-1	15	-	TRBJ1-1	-	TGCGCCAGCAGTTCCATGGTCCCGGGACAAACTGAAGCTTTCTTT	CASSSMVPGQTEAFF
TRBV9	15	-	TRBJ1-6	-	TGTGCCAGTTCCCGAGTGGACAGCCAGAATTCACCCCTCCACTTT	CASSRVDSQNSPLHF
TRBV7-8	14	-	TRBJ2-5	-	TGTGCCAGCAGCTTACGGGGGGCGCCTGAGACCCAGTACTTC	CASSLRGAPETQYF
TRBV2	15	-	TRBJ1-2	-	TGTGCCAGCCCGCTGGGGGCCGCCACTAACTATGGCTACACCTTC	CASPLGAATNYGYTF
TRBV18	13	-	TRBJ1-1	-	TGTGCCAGCTCAGTGTCGGGGAACACTGAAGCTTTCTTT	CASSVSGNTEAFF
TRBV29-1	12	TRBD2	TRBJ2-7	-	TGCAGCGTCGGACTAGCGGGACCCGAGCAGTACTTC	CSVGLAGPEQYF
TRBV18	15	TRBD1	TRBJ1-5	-	TGTGCCAGCTCACCCGGGACAGGGGGTAGCCAGCCCCAGCATTTT	CASSPGTGGSQPQHF
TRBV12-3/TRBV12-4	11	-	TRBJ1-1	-	TGTGCCAGCACTGCCCCCGCGGGAGCTTTCTTT	CASTAPAGAFF
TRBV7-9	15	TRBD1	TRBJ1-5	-	TGTGCCAGCAGCTTTGGGACAGGGGGCAATCAGCCCCAGCATTTT	CASSFGTGGNQPQHF
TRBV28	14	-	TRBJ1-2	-	TGTGCCAGCAGGCCCGGGGATCTGAACTATGGCTACACCTTC	CASRPGDLNYGYTF
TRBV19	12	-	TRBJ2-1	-	TGTGCCAGTAGATCTTTCCCCAATGAGCAGTTCTTC	CASRSFPNEQFF
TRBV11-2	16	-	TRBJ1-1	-	TGTGCCAGCAGCCAAGGTTTGGGCTTCATGAACACTGAAGCTTTCTTT	CASSQGLGFMNTEAFF
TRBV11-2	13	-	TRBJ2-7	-	TGTGCCAGCAGCCAAAGACACTCCTACGAGCAGTACTTC	CASSQRHSYEQYF
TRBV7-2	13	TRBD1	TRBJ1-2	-	TGTGCCAGCAGCGTGACAGGGGCCTATGGCTACACCTTC	CASSVTGAYGYTF
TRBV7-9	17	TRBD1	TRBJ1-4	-	TGTGCCAGCAGCTTCGGACAGGGAATAAGGCTTGATGAAAAACTGTTTTTT	CASSFGQGIRLDEKLFF